The clone carrying this TCR beta chain was observed a few times. Its antigen is currently unknown. Each sample provided at least 5 micrograms of extracted total RNA. A second PCR of 7 to 11 cycles used a sample-barcoded 5' primer and a J-beta primer mix. In TCRdb, the 5' RACE reads were re-called with MiXCR into one record per CDR3 protein. The data show 2 million or so distinct CDR3 sequences, 49% seen once. These data originate in a study of blood T cells in healthy people across ages. Study-wide results and limits: Significant beta diversity loss was already apparent by age about 42, declining roughly linearly. The long-lived group displayed more naive CD4+ cells, plus higher diversity, than the aged donors did. Diversity estimated from one million T cells was considered an underestimate.

Trimming removed 2 bases at V and 6 bases at J, with 9 bases between. CDR3 length equals 13 residues. Per germline, CDR1 MNHEY and CDR2 SMNVEV (reference sequence). Sequenced sample: blood. The chain carries TRBV27 and TRBJ2-3; D is uncertain. The receptor comes from a woman aged 40 to 55 in good health. CDR3 nucleotide sequence: TGTGCCAGCAGTTTACTGCCGGCGGATACGCAGTATTTT. It encodes CASSLLPADTQYF.